Listed below are T cell receptor beta chains from one sample, sequenced in a study of blood T cells in healthy people across ages. TCRdb re-derived calls from the 5' RACE reads in MiXCR, one entry per CDR3 protein. There are about 1.5 million distinct CDR3 sequences in the sample; roughly 43% occur only once, and roughly 3.7% lies in the top ten. Material for sequencing was blood. The receptors derive from a woman aged 18-30 years in good health. CDR3s include the opening cysteine and the closing phenylalanine or tryptophan. A D gene is named only where the DNA matches it firmly. Clone size, where shown, is once, few, many, or a class for clones that have expanded.

CDR3 length	V gene	clone size	D gene	J gene	CDR3 protein	CDR3 DNA
17	TRBV28	NA	NA	TRBJ1-4	CASSSPGVGADIRKLFF	TGTGCCAGCAGTTCCCCGGGAGTGGGGGCCGACATCCGAAAACTGTTTTTT
14	TRBV7-2	NA	NA	TRBJ2-7	CASSLLATFGEQYF	TGTGCCAGCAGCTTACTTGCGACCTTCGGCGAGCAGTACTTC
15	TRBV5-1	NA	TRBD1	TRBJ1-1	CASSSQGVRDTEAFF	TGCGCCAGCAGCTCCCAGGGGGTGAGGGACACTGAAGCTTTCTTT
14	TRBV4-3	few	NA	TRBJ2-7	CASSQDVGSYEQYF	TGCGCCAGCAGCCAAGATGTTGGATCCTACGAGCAGTACTTC
14	TRBV7-2	few	NA	TRBJ2-3	CASNLAWGADTQYF	TGTGCCAGCAATTTGGCCTGGGGGGCAGATACGCAGTATTTT
15	TRBV7-2	many	NA	TRBJ2-3	CASSLTAVSTDTQYF	TGTGCCAGCAGCTTAACGGCGGTTAGCACAGATACGCAGTATTTT
12	TRBV7-9	NA	NA	TRBJ1-1	CASSPRQAEAFF	TGTGCCAGCAGCCCACGACAGGCTGAAGCTTTCTTT
15	TRBV6-2/TRBV6-3	NA	TRBD2	TRBJ2-1	CASSAPAGGPHEQFF	TGTGCCAGCAGTGCCCCAGCGGGAGGGCCCCATGAGCAGTTCTTC
17	TRBV2	NA	TRBD1	TRBJ2-3	CASSGVRGDRGTDTQYF	TGTGCCAGCAGTGGAGTTCGGGGGGACAGGGGCACAGATACGCAGTATTTT
12	TRBV7-9	NA	NA	TRBJ1-1	CAITRDSAEAFF	TGTGCCATCACTAGAGACAGCGCTGAAGCTTTCTTT
12	TRBV20-1	NA	NA	TRBJ1-1	CSARGGESRAFF	TGCAGTGCTAGGGGAGGGGAGAGCAGAGCTTTCTTT